Listed below are T cell receptor beta chains from one sample, sequenced in a study of siplizumab effects on memory and regulatory T cells. Produced via immunoSEQ multiplex PCR; TCRdb's table is partial and in-frame only. This table has 90,000 to 130,000 clones, 80% to 95% appearing once. Sequencing was performed on CD4+ T cells sorted from blood. These receptors were taken from a human donor in good health. The CDR3 runs from the conserved cysteine through the conserved F or W. The order of the fields is clone size, D gene, J gene, V gene, CDR3 protein, CDR3 DNA. A D gene is named only where the DNA matches it firmly. Part of the rows lack a size; the others show once, few, many or a class for expanded clones.

.,TRBD2,TRBJ2-1,TRBV4-1,CASSTSGDNEQFF,TGCGCCAGCAGTACTAGCGGGGATAATGAGCAGTTCTTC
once,.,TRBJ2-3,TRBV7-9,CAGANTDTQYF,TGTGCCGGAGCAAATACAGATACGCAGTATTTT
.,.,TRBJ2-7,TRBV28,CASSLRTWEQYF,TGTGCCAGCAGCCTCCGGACCTGGGAGCAGTACTTC
.,.,TRBJ1-1,TRBV18,CASSLDSNTEAFF,TGTGCCAGCTCACTGGACTCGAACACTGAAGCTTTCTTT
.,TRBD2,TRBJ2-1,TRBV11-3,CASSRGLAGEQFF,TGTGCCAGCAGCAGGGGACTAGCGGGGGAGCAGTTCTTC
.,.,TRBJ2-3,TRBV6-6,CASSRSGSTDTQYF,TGTGCCAGCAGCCGTAGCGGAAGCACAGATACGCAGTATTTT
.,TRBD1,TRBJ1-2,TRBV19,CASTRRGQDYGYTF,TGTGCCAGTACGAGGAGGGGACAGGACTATGGCTACACCTTC
once,.,TRBJ1-1,TRBV5-1,CASSLNGMTEAFF,TGCGCCAGCAGCTTGAACGGGATGACTGAAGCTTTCTTT
.,TRBD1,TRBJ1-1,TRBV27,CASSSGLGQGGHTEAFF,TGTGCCAGCAGTTCAGGGCTGGGACAGGGAGGGCACACTGAAGCTTTCTTT
.,TRBD1,TRBJ1-3,TRBV6-6,CASSFRGSGNTIYF,TGTGCCAGCAGTTTCAGGGGGTCTGGAAACACCATATATTTT
few,.,TRBJ1-2,TRBV6-6,CASSYGEEGGYTF,TGTGCCAGCAGTTATGGCGAAGAAGGTGGCTACACCTTC
.,.,TRBJ2-4,TRBV6-5,CASSSLRNIQYF,TGTGCCAGCAGTTCCCTTCGTAACATTCAGTACTTC
.,.,TRBJ2-7,TRBV27,CASSLSTGFSYEQYF,TGTGCCAGCAGTTTATCGACCGGGTTCTCCTACGAGCAGTACTTC
.,.,TRBJ1-5,TRBV5-6,CASSIAGAPKPQHF,TGTGCCAGCAGCATAGCGGGAGCCCCGAAGCCCCAGCATTTT
.,.,TRBJ1-6,TRBV5-1,CASSTASGVTSPLHF,TGCGCCAGCAGCACCGCTTCGGGGGTAACTTCACCCCTCCACTTT
.,.,TRBJ1-4,TRBV13,CASSFGTAANEKLFF,TGTGCCAGCAGTTTCGGGACCGCCGCTAATGAAAAACTGTTTTTT
.,.,TRBJ2-3,TRBV27,CASSPTPGRTTDTQYF,TGTGCCAGCAGTCCGACCCCGGGACGGACCACAGATACGCAGTATTTT
once,TRBD2,TRBJ2-2,TRBV11-3,CASSSPGGGVTGELFF,TGTGCCAGCAGCTCCCCTGGCGGGGGGGTCACCGGGGAGCTGTTTTTT
.,.,TRBJ2-3,TRBV7-3,CASSSPGTDTQYF,TGTGCCAGCAGCTCTCCCGGGACAGATACGCAGTATTTT
.,TRBD1,TRBJ2-2,TRBV23-1,CASSHPPHDRDSPTGELFF,TGCGCCAGCAGTCATCCACCCCACGACCGGGACAGTCCCACCGGGGAGCTGTTTTTT
once,.,TRBJ1-2,TRBV9,CASSVGRNYGYTF,TGTGCCAGCAGCGTAGGGCGCAACTATGGCTACACCTTC
.,.,TRBJ2-7,TRBV7-9,CASSSQQGGKNEQYF,TGTGCCAGCAGCTCCCAACAGGGAGGTAAAAACGAGCAGTACTTC
.,.,TRBJ2-3,TRBV18,CASSPGAGADTQYF,TGTGCCAGCTCACCGGGGGCAGGGGCCGATACGCAGTATTTT
.,TRBD2,TRBJ2-5,TRBV18,CASSRTSGGALPETQYF,TGTGCCAGCTCACGAACTAGCGGGGGGGCTCTACCAGAGACCCAGTACTTC
.,.,TRBJ2-7,TRBV2,CASSKGPTYEQYF,TGTGCCAGCAGTAAGGGACCCACCTACGAGCAGTACTTC